Given below is one T cell receptor (beta chain) in context. A much more abundant neighbour one base away suggests this may be a read error. The CDR3 carries no conserved terminal phenylalanine or tryptophan, so it likely arises from a read error. Taking about 17-32 mg of unsorted bulk tissue, the authors co-extracted RNA and DNA. Every patient in the cohort had a primary liver carcinoma. That carcinoma was treated by surgical resection. These data originate in a study of tumor-infiltrating lymphocytes in primary liver carcinoma. Overall study context: Men as well as women, aged 30 to 69 years, made up the patients.

Trimming took 4 bases from V and 5 from J; bases not matched to a gene: 8. Germline V lookup: CDR1 SGHRS, CDR2 YFSETQ. The CDR3 length is 15 residues. The template, roughly 0.45 ug total RNA, yielded TCR beta cDNA made with a constant-region primer. Amplification in three nested multiplex PCR rounds with slightly modified ARM-PCR gave rise to TCR beta libraries. For around 10 cycles apiece, the opening two PCR rounds ran with TRBV1-TRBV30 forward primers and a C-beta reverse primer. TCRdb ran MiXCR on the multiplex PCR reads and lists one entry per CDR3 protein. Altogether under 150,000 distinct CDR3 sequences are present, roughly 70% being singletons, with the ten largest covering 8% to 9%.

The chain recombines TRBV5-1 with TRBJ2-2; TRBD2 matches 7 bases. This clonotype was obtained from a woman aged 55-70 years with primary liver carcinoma and hepatitis B virus infection. Material: tumor-adjacent normal liver tissue. The CDR3 loop is CASSLRIAGTGELFL. The CDR3 DNA reads TGCGCCAGCAGCCTCCGGATAGCGGGTACCGGGGAGCTGTTTCTT.